This TCR beta chain emerged from a study of T cells in Graves' hyperthyroidism and ophthalmopathy. Germline V CDR1 and CDR2: DFQATT, SNEGSKA (reference sequence). The V gene end was trimmed by 3 bases and the J gene end by 5 bases; junction bases not matched to a gene: 5. This CDR3 has 14 amino acids. At least ten counts were recorded for this clonotype. Amplification of TCR beta CDR3 regions was performed using RNA transcripts as template. TCR CDR3 regions were first amplified by RT-PCR with HTBI primers. From the multiplex PCR reads, TCRdb called clonotypes with MiXCR, one entry per CDR3 protein. Here the sample spans some 500,000 distinct CDR3 sequences, 14% being singletons.

Sample: blood. The TCR was taken from a woman aged 18-35 years with Graves' hyperthyroidism. This chain connects TRBV20-1 to TRBJ2-5; 11 nucleotides line up with TRBD2. The CDR3 protein is CSARVAGGWETQYF. DNA for the CDR3: TGCAGTGCTAGGGTAGCGGGAGGGTGGGAGACCCAGTACTTC.